This TCR beta chain originates from a study of T cell changes during pregnancy in multiple sclerosis. The V segment lost 8 bases and the J segment 4 bases; nucleotides outside the gene matches: 5. Per germline, CDR1 LNHDA and CDR2 SQIVND (reference sequence). The CDR3 consists of 13 residues. TCRdb's copy holds only in-frame clones and misses some; the assay was immunoSEQ multiplex PCR. The data hold approximately 96,000 clones, with roughly 94% observed a single time. The sequence derives from a female donor in good health, enrolled as a control in a pregnancy study. The chain carries TRBV19 and TRBJ2-5; 9 nucleotides agree with TRBD1. The sequencing used peripheral blood, collected after pregnancy. This CDR3 is CASGTGFRETQYF. The CDR3, as DNA: TGTGCCAGTGGGACAGGGTTCCGAGAGACCCAGTACTTC.